These 28 T cell receptor beta chains were all obtained from the same sample, sequenced in a study of shared clonotypes between healthy human individuals. Profiling relied on immunoSEQ multiplex PCR, and the TCRdb table lists in-frame clones only, not all of them. The sample contains roughly 500,000 clones, 70% to 80% of which appear only once. The specimen was PBMCs. Receptors originate from a woman between 35 and 50 years old in good health. Some clones in this sample may be carry-over from other donors' samples.

The gene calls are TRBV9 and TRBJ2-7; D is undetermined. Germline V gene lookup returns CDR1 SGDLS and CDR2 YYNGEE. This CDR3 is built from 15 residues. V lost 0 bases, J lost 0 bases, and 10 bases lay in between. CDR3 amino acids: CASSVGVTTSYEQYF. The CDR3 coding sequence is TGTGCCAGCAGCGTAGGGGTAACGACCTCCTACGAGCAGTACTTC.

The chain links TRBV15 to TRBJ2-3, with 8 bases identical to TRBD2. Germline V gene lookup returns CDR1 LNHNV and CDR2 YYDKDF (reference sequence). V was pared by 3 bases and J by 5 bases, with 1 base of the junction left unmatched. CDR3 length equals 13 residues. The CDR3 nucleotides are TGTGCCACCAGCAGCGGGGGGGGAGATACGCAGTATTTT. This sequence encodes CATSSGGGDTQYF.

J is TRBJ2-7 and V is TRBV2; D perhaps matches TRBD1 (5 bases). Per the germline V gene, CDR1 is SNHLY and CDR2 is FYNNEI. CDR3 length: 14 amino acids. V gave up 4 bases and J gave up 3 bases, with 13 bases separating them. Written as DNA, the CDR3 is TGTGCCAGCAGTGTTACAGGTCAGGGCTACGAGCAGTACTTC. Amino acids: CASSVTGQGYEQYF.

This clone was seen only once. The rearrangement links TRBV28 to TRBJ1-1; D is undetermined. Germline-derived CDR1 and CDR2 are MDHEN and SYDVKM. The CDR3 is 14 amino acids. Trimming stripped 5 bases from V and 1 base from J, with 11 bases between. CDR3 protein: CASSTSGPNTEAFF. The CDR3 DNA sequence: TGTGCCAGCAGTACCTCTGGACCGAACACTGAAGCTTTCTTT.

V and J are TRBV28 and TRBJ1-1; D is unclear. The CDR3 is 15 residues long. V dropped 8 bases and J dropped 0 bases, with 16 bases sitting between them. Germline V lookup: CDR1 MDHEN, CDR2 SYDVKM. The CDR3 reads CASGKRFRMNTEAFF. CDR3 nucleotides: TGTGCCAGCGGTAAGAGATTCCGTATGAACACTGAAGCTTTCTTT.

This clone was recorded only once. The chain joins TRBV28 to TRBJ2-1; 10 positions agree with TRBD2. The trim removed 6 bases at V and 4 bases at J, leaving 9 bases unmatched. CDR3 length: 16 amino acids. Per germline, CDR1 MDHEN and CDR2 SYDVKM. CDR3 amino acids: CASRWTSGGEYNEQFF. The CDR3, as DNA: TGTGCCAGCAGATGGACTAGCGGAGGGGAATACAATGAGCAGTTCTTC.

The chain is built from TRBV28 and TRBJ2-7; weak D call: TRBD2 (5 bases). Per the germline V gene, CDR1 is MDHEN and CDR2 is SYDVKM. The CDR3 has 14 amino acids. V dropped 5 bases and J dropped 5 bases, with 16 bases sitting between them. The CDR3 protein is CASSPGGSVDEQYF. The CDR3, as DNA: TGTGCCAGCAGTCCCGGTGGTAGCGTCGACGAGCAGTACTTC.

Concerning this clone: One junction end disagrees with the germline gene, perhaps due to a read error. Other DNA sequences in this sample translate to the same CDR3. The chain combines TRBV5-1 with TRBJ2-3; perhaps TRBD2 as D (5 bases). Germline V gene data show CDR1 as SGHRS and CDR2 as YFSETQ. CDR3 length: 16 residues. CDR3: CASSLSADPSTDTQYF. The CDR3 nucleotides are TGCGCCAGCAGCTTGTCCGCGGATCCTAGCACAGATACGCAGTACTTT.

The chain links TRBV2 to TRBJ1-1; tentative D call: TRBD1 (6 bases). Germline V gene sequence: CDR1 SNHLY, CDR2 FYNNEI. CDR3 length equals 13 residues. V was cut by 4 bases and J by 4 bases, with 10 bases left in between. The CDR3 DNA is TGTGCCAGCAGTGGGGGGCGCGTCACTGAAGCTTTCTTT. Amino acids: CASSGGRVTEAFF.

In the case of this clone: This likely stems from a read error, as it lies one base from a far larger clone. The same CDR3 arises from other DNA sequences in this sample as well. The rearrangement uses TRBV27 and TRBJ1-4; no clear D gene. The CDR3 is 14 residues long. Looked up from germline, CDR1 is MNHEY and CDR2 is SMNVEV (reference sequence). The chain's CDR3 is CASRLTPTNEKLFF. The CDR3 bases are TGCGCCAGCAGACTGACCCCAACTAATGAAAAACTGTTTTTT.

The chain has TRBV6-1 and TRBJ2-7; unclear D gene. Trimming removed 2 bases from V and 0 bases from J, with 14 bases in between. The CDR3 length is 16 residues. Germline lookup yields CDR1 MNHNS and CDR2 SASEGT. The CDR3 DNA reads TGTGCCAGCAGTGAATCTTGGTGGGCGTCCTCCTACGAGCAGTACTTC. Protein: CASSESWWASSYEQYF.

The chain is built from TRBV27 and TRBJ2-3, with 10 bases identical to TRBD2. The CDR3 contains 17 residues. Unmatched junction bases numbered 10, after V lost 3 bases and J lost 4 bases. CDR1 is MNHEY, CDR2 SMNVEV, per germline (reference sequence). CDR3 sequence: CASSFGLAGDPADTQYF. The CDR3 coding sequence is TGTGCCAGCAGTTTCGGGCTAGCGGGAGATCCGGCAGATACGCAGTATTTT.

The chain recombines TRBV27 with TRBJ2-1, with 10 bases aligning to TRBD2. Germline CDR1 is MNHEY and CDR2 is SMNVEV (reference sequence). With V trimmed by 3 bases and J by 4 bases, 15 bases remained unmatched. The CDR3 consists of 19 residues. CDR3 in DNA: TGTGCCAGCAGTTTTACTCCCTCTAGCGGGGGTCGTCGGTACAATGAGCAGTTCTTC. Residues: CASSFTPSSGGRRYNEQFF.

This chain joins TRBV28 and TRBJ1-5, with D hard to call. The CDR3 totals 17 residues. V shed 6 bases and J shed 2 bases, with 20 bases lying between them. Germline V gene sequence: CDR1 MDHEN, CDR2 SYDVKM. The CDR3 DNA reads TGTGCCAGCAGCCGTAGTGGGGTAATCTGGCGCAATCAGCCCCAGCATTTT. Translation gives CASSRSGVIWRNQPQHF.

The chain combines TRBV7-2 with TRBJ1-5; the D is unclear. This CDR3 has 15 amino acids. Trimming cost V 2 bases and J 3 bases, with 11 bases left between them. Germline loops: CDR1 SGHTA, CDR2 FQGNSA. The CDR3 DNA sequence: TGTGCCAGCAGCTTACGCGTGGGGTACAATCAGCCCCAGCATTTT. Its protein is CASSLRVGYNQPQHF. The full variable domain, its missing parts supplied by reference TRBV7-2 and TRBJ1-5, is GAGVSQSPSNKVTEKGKDVELRCDPISGHTALYWYRQSLGQGLEFLIYFQGNSAPDKSGLPSDRFSAERTGGSVSTLTIQRTQQEDSAVYLCASSLRVGYNQPQHFGDGTRLSIL.

The V gene is TRBV2, the J gene TRBJ2-7, with unresolved D. Germline CDR1 is SNHLY and CDR2 is FYNNEI. This CDR3 comprises 10 residues. The V end lost 7 bases, the J end lost 4 bases, and 5 bases lay between the germline ends. This CDR3 is CASTKYEQYF. The CDR3, as DNA: TGTGCCAGCACCAAATACGAGCAGTACTTC.

The CDR3 DNA sequence: TGTGCCAGCAGCTTTTTCAATGAGCAGTTCTTC. Protein product: CASSFFNEQFF. V usage is TRBV11-2 and J usage is TRBJ2-1; no clear D. The germline V gene has CDR1 SGHAT and CDR2 FQNNGV. CDR3 length: 11 residues. The V end was cut by 3 bases, the J end by 6 bases, with 3 bases between. Full variable domain (missing parts from reference TRBV11-2 and TRBJ2-1): EAGVAQSPRYKIIEKRQSVAFWCNPISGHATLYWYQQILGQGPKLLIQFQNNGVVDDSQLPKDRFSAERLKGVDSTLKIQPAKLEDSAVYLCASSFFNEQFFGPGTRLTVL.

The chain links TRBV9 to TRBJ2-7, with D tentatively TRBD2 (6 bases). CDR1 SGDLS and CDR2 YYNGEE come from the germline V gene. Trimming took 3 bases from V and 7 from J, leaving 20 bases between them. The CDR3 consists of 15 residues. CDR3 in amino acids: CASSAIPGSAGEQYF. CDR3 bases: TGTGCCAGCAGCGCCATACCCGGGAGTGCGGGGGAGCAGTACTTC.

The V and J genes are TRBV4-1 and TRBJ1-1; weak D call: TRBD1 (5 bases). The V end was cut by 5 bases, the J end by 5 bases, with 9 bases between. This CDR3 contains 12 residues. Germline CDR1 is MGHRA and CDR2 is YSYEKL. The CDR3 coding sequence is TGCGCCAGCAGCAAGGGGATAACTGAAGCTTTCTTT. Translation gives CASSKGITEAFF.

This clone has a single count. V gene TRBV5-1 combines with J gene TRBJ2-3; TRBD1 matches at 12 bases. V gave up 4 bases and J gave up 4 bases; unmatched junction bases: 10. Germline V gene data show CDR1 as SGHRS and CDR2 as YFSETQ. The CDR3 extends over 17 amino acids. CDR3 region: CASSVRPGQGAADTQYF. As DNA, the CDR3 is TGCGCCAGCAGCGTTCGACCGGGACAGGGGGCCGCAGATACGCAGTATTTT. The variable domain in full, completed from reference TRBV5-1 and TRBJ2-3, reads KAGVTQTPRYLIKTRGQQVTLSCSPISGHRSVSWYQQTPGQGLQFLFEYFSETQRNKGNFPGRFSGRQFSNSRSEMNVSTLELGDSALYLCASSVRPGQGAADTQYFGPGTRLTVL.

As to this clone: Other DNA sequences from this sample encode an identical CDR3 as well. This chain joins TRBV5-4 and TRBJ2-7; 9 bases match TRBD2. The trim removed 4 bases at V and 3 bases at J, leaving 2 bases unmatched. The CDR3 runs to 13 residues. Germline lookup yields CDR1 SGHNT and CDR2 YYREEE (reference sequence). CDR3 in amino acids: CASSGTSSYEQYF. The CDR3 coding sequence is TGTGCCAGCAGCGGGACTAGCAGCTACGAGCAGTACTTC.

The V gene is TRBV5-4, the J gene TRBJ2-3, with 11 bases aligning to TRBD2. In germline, CDR1 is SGHNT, CDR2 YYREEE (reference sequence). Trimming took 2 bases from V and 0 from J; bases not matched to a gene: 11. There are 19 residues in the CDR3. CDR3 protein: CASSLGGTSGLISTDTQYF. The CDR3 DNA reads as TGTGCCAGCAGCTTAGGCGGGACTAGCGGTTTGATTAGCACAGATACGCAGTATTTT.

In its sample, this clone was seen a few times. This chain links TRBV7-2 with TRBJ2-7; 8 bases are a match to TRBD2. CDR1 is SGHTA and CDR2 is FQGNSA in the germline V gene. V shed 5 bases, J shed 2 bases, and the junction held 11 bases outside the gene matches. The CDR3 loop spans 16 amino acids. The CDR3 is CASSTSGTSGTYEQYF. CDR3 bases: TGTGCCAGCAGCACGTCCGGGACTAGTGGGACCTACGAGCAGTACTTC.

V usage is TRBV18 and J usage is TRBJ2-2, with unresolved D. V was cut by 2 bases and J by 0 bases, with 7 bases left in between. This CDR3 contains 15 residues. Germline V gene data show CDR1 as KGHSH and CDR2 as LQKENI. The CDR3: CASSPSSSNTGELFF. In DNA, the CDR3 is TGTGCCAGCTCACCAAGTTCCTCGAACACCGGGGAGCTGTTTTTT.

V usage is TRBV5-6 and J usage is TRBJ2-3, with 10 bases that match TRBD1. Per germline, CDR1 SGHDT and CDR2 YYEEEE. The V and J ends lost 4 bases and 3 bases, in that order; junction bases with no gene match: 5. The CDR3 has 15 amino acids. CDR3 loop: CASSDPGQGTDTQYF. CDR3 in DNA: TGTGCCAGCAGCGATCCGGGACAGGGGACAGATACGCAGTATTTT.

The rearrangement links TRBV7-9 to TRBJ2-3; D uncertain. This CDR3 is 15 amino acids long. V lost 1 base and J 6 bases, leaving 14 bases between the germline ends. Germline loops: CDR1 SEHNR, CDR2 FQNEAQ (reference sequence). DNA of the CDR3: TGTGCCAGCAGCTTAGACAGTCCCCAGACGGATACGCAGTATTTT. This gives the protein CASSLDSPQTDTQYF. Combining the CDR3 with reference TRBV7-9 and TRBJ2-3 gives the whole variable domain DTGVSQNPRHKITKRGQNVTFRCDPISEHNRLYWYRQTLGQGPEFLTYFQNEAQLEKSRLLSDRFSAERPKGSFSTLEIQRTEQGDSAMYLCASSLDSPQTDTQYFGPGTRLTVL.

CDR3 sequence reads: CASSLNRGLAGKLDYEQYF. The CDR3 bases are TGTGCCAGCAGCTTAAATAGGGGACTAGCGGGCAAACTGGACTACGAGCAGTACTTC. This chain links TRBV7-2 with TRBJ2-7; 12 bases map to TRBD2. The germline V gene has CDR1 SGHTA and CDR2 FQGNSA. The length of the CDR3 is 19 residues. V gave up 2 bases and J gave up 3 bases; unmatched junction bases: 14. Full variable domain (missing parts from reference TRBV7-2 and TRBJ2-7): GAGVSQSPSNKVTEKGKDVELRCDPISGHTALYWYRQSLGQGLEFLIYFQGNSAPDKSGLPSDRFSAERTGGSVSTLTIQRTQQEDSAVYLCASSLNRGLAGKLDYEQYFGPGTRLTVT.

The rearrangement joins TRBV5-5 to TRBJ1-4, with 8 bases lining up with TRBD1. The CDR3 covers 15 residues. The V gene end was trimmed by 4 bases and the J gene end by 1 base; junction bases not matched to a gene: 3. Germline lookup yields CDR1 SGHKS and CDR2 YYEKEE (reference sequence). As DNA, the CDR3 is TGTGCCAGCAGCCCCGGACAGGGAACTAATGAAAAACTGTTTTTT. Translation: CASSPGQGTNEKLFF.